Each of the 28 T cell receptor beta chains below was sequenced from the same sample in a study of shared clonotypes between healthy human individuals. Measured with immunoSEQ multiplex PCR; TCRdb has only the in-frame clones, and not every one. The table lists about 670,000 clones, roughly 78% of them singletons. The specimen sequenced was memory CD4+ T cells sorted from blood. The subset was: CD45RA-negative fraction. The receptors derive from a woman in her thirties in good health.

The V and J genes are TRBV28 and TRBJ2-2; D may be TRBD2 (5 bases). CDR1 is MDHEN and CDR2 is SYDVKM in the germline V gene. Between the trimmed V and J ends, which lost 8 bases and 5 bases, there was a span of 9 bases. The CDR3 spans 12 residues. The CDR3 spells CASPGETGELFF. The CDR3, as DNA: TGTGCCAGCCCCGGGGAAACCGGGGAGCTGTTTTTT.

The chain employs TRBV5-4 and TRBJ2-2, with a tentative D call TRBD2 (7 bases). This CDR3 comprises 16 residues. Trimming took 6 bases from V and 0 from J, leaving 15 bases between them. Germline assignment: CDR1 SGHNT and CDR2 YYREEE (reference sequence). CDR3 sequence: CASTYGGASNTGELFF. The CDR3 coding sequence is TGTGCCAGCACCTATGGGGGGGCTTCGAACACCGGGGAGCTGTTTTTT.

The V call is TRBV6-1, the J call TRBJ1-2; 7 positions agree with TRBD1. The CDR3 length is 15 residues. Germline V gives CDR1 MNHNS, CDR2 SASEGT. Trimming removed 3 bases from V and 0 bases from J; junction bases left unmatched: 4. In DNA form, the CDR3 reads TGTGCCAGCAGTGACGACAGGGTAGCTAACTATGGCTACACCTTC. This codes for CASSDDRVANYGYTF.

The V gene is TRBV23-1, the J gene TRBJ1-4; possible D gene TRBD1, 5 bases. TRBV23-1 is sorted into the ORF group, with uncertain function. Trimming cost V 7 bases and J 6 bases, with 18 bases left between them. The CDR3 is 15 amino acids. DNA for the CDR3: TGCGCCAGCACCATCGACGGGGCAGGGTATGAAAAACTGTTTTTT. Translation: CASTIDGAGYEKLFF.

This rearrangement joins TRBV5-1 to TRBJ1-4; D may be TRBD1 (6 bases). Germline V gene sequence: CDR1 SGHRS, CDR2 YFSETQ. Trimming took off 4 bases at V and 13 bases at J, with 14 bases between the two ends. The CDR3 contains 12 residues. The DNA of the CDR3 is TGCGCCAGCAGCCCCCAGGGGCGGATACTGTTTTTT. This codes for CASSPQGRILFF.

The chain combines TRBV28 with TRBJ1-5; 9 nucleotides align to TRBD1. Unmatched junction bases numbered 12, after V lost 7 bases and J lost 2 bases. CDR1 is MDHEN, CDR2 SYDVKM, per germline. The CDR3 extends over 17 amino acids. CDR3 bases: TGTGCCAGCATCCGGGACAGGGAGTTTCGGGGCAATCAGCCCCAGCATTTT. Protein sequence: CASIRDREFRGNQPQHF. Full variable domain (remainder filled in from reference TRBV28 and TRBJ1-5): DVKVTQSSRYLVKRTGEKVFLECVQDMDHENMFWYRQDPGLGLRLIYFSYDVKMKEKGDIPEGYSVSREKKERFSLILESASTNQTSMYLCASIRDREFRGNQPQHFGDGTRLSIL.

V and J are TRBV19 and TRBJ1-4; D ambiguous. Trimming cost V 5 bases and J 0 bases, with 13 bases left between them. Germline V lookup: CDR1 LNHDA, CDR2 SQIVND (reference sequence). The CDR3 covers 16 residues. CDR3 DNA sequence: TGTGCCAGTAGTCCTGGGATCACACCAACTAATGAAAAACTGTTTTTT. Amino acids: CASSPGITPTNEKLFF.

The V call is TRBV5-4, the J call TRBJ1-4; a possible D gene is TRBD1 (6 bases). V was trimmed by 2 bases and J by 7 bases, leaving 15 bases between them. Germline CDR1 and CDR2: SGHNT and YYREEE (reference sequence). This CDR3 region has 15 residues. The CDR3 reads CASSFGSGGGEKLFF. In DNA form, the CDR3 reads TGTGCCAGCAGCTTTGGTTCCGGAGGGGGTGAAAAACTGTTTTTT. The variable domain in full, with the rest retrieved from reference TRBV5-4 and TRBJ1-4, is ETGVTQSPTHLIKTRGQQVTLRCSSQSGHNTVSWYQQALGQGPQFIFQYYREEENGRGNFPPRFSGLQFPNYSSELNVNALELDDSALYLCASSFGSGGGEKLFFGSGTQLSVL.

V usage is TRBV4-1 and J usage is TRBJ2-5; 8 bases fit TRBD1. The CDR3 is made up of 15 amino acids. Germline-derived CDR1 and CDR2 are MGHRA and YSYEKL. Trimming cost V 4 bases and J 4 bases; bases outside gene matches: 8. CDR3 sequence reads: CASSPTGARAETQYF. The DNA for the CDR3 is TGCGCCAGCAGCCCGACAGGGGCGCGGGCAGAGACCCAGTACTTC.

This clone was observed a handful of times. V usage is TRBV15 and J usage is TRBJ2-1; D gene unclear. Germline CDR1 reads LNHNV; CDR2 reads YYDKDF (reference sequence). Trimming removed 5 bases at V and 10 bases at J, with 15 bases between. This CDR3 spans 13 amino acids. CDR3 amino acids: CATSRVWPPEQFF. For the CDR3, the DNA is TGTGCCACCAGCCGGGTATGGCCCCCAGAGCAGTTCTTC.

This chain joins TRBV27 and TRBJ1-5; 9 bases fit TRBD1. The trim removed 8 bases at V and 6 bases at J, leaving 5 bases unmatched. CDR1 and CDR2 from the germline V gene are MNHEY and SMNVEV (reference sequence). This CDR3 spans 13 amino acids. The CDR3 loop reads CASWTGDGQPQHF. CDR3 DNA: TGTGCCAGCTGGACAGGGGATGGTCAGCCCCAGCATTTT.

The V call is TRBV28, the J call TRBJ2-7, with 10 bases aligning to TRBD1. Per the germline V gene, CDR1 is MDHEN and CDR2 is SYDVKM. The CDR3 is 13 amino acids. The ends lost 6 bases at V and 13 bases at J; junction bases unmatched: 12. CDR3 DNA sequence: TGTGCCAGCAGCACCATATCCGGACAGGGGGAATACTTC. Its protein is CASSTISGQGEYF.

CDR3 in DNA: TGCGCCAGCAGCTTTCTAGCGGGAGACGGCTACGAGCAGTACTTC. Its translation is CASSFLAGDGYEQYF. The chain uses TRBV5-1 and TRBJ2-7; TRBD2 matches at 10 bases. This CDR3 contains 15 residues. Germline assignment: CDR1 SGHRS and CDR2 YFSETQ. Losses at the gene ends were 2 bases for V and 3 bases for J; bases not matched to a gene: 5.

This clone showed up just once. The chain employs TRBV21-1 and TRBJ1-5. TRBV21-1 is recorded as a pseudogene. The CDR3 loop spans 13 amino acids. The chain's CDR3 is CASSKTGYQPQHF. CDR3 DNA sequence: TGTGCCAGCAGCAAAACCGGGTATCAGCCCCAGCATTTT.

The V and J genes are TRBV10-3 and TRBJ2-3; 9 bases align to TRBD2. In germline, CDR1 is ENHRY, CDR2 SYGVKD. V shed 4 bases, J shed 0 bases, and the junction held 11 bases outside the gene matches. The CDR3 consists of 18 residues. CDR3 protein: CAISGRIGTSLSTDTQYF. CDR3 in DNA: TGTGCCATCAGTGGACGAATCGGGACTAGCCTAAGCACAGATACGCAGTATTTT.

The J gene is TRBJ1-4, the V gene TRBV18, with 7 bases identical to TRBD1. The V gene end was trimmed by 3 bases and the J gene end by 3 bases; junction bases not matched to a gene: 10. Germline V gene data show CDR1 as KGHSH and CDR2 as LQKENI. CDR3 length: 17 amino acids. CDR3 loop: CASSPFNDRVANEKLFF. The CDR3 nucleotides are TGTGCCAGCTCACCGTTTAACGACAGGGTAGCTAATGAAAAACTGTTTTTT.

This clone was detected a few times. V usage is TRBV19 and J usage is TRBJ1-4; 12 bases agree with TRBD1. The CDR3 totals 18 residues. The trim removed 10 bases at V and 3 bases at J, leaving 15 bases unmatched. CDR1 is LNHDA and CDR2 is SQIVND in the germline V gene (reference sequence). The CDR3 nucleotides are TGTGCCACAAAGACGGGACAGGGGGCGTTAAAGCCTAATGAAAAACTGTTTTTT. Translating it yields CATKTGQGALKPNEKLFF.

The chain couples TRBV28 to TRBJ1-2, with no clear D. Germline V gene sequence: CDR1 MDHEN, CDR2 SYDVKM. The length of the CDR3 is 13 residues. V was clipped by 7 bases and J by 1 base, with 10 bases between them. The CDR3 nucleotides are TGTGCCAGCACTTTGAATGTTAACTATGGCTACACCTTC. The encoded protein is CASTLNVNYGYTF.

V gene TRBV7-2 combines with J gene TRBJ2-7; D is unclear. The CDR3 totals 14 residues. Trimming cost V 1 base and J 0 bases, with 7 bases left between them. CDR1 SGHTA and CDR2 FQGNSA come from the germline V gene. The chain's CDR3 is CASSLGVRSYEQYF. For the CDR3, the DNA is TGTGCCAGCAGCTTAGGGGTGCGCTCCTACGAGCAGTACTTC.

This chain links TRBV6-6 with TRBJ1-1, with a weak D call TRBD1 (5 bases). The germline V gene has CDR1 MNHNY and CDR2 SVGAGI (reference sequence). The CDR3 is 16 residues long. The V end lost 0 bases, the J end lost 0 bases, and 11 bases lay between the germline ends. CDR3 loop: CASSYSRQLMNTEAFF. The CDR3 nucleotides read TGTGCCAGCAGTTACTCTAGACAGCTCATGAACACTGAAGCTTTCTTT.

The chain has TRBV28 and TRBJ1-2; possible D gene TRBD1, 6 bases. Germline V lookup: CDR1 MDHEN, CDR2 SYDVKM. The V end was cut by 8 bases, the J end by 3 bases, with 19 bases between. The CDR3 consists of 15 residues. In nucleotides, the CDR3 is TGTGCCAGCCTCCCTTGGGTGGGGGCTGACTATGGCTACACCTTC. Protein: CASLPWVGADYGYTF.

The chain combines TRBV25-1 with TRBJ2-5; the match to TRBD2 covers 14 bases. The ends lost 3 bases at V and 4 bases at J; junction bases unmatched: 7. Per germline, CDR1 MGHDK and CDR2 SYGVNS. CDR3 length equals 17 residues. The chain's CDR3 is CASSDRTGTSGRETQYF. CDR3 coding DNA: TGTGCCAGCAGTGACAGAACCGGGACTAGCGGGAGAGAGACCCAGTACTTC.

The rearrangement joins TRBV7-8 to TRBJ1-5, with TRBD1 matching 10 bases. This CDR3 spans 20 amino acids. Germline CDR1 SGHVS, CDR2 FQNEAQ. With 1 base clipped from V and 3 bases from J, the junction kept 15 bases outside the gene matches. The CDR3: CASSLVRDRGHPPPNQPQHF. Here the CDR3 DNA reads TGTGCCAGCAGCTTAGTTCGGGACAGGGGTCACCCGCCCCCCAATCAGCCCCAGCATTTT.

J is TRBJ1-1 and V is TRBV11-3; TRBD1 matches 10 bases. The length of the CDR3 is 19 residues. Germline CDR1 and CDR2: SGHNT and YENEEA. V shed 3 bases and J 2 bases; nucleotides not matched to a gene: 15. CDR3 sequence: CASSFEIPDRGTLNTEAFF. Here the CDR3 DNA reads TGTGCCAGCAGCTTTGAGATCCCGGACAGGGGGACCCTAAACACTGAAGCTTTCTTT. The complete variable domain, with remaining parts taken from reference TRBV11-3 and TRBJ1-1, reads EAGVVQSPRYKIIEKKQPVAFWCNPISGHNTLYWYLQNLGQGPELLIRYENEEAVDDSQLPKDRFSAERLKGVDSTLKIQPAELGDSAVYLCASSFEIPDRGTLNTEAFFGQGTRLTVV.

The CDR3 loop is CASSLGTGNTIYF. The CDR3 DNA is TGTGCCAGCAGCCTGGGGACCGGAAACACCATATATTTT. The chain employs TRBV5-6 and TRBJ1-3, with D tentatively TRBD1 (5 bases). Trimming shortened V by 4 bases and J by 4 bases, and 9 bases separated the two germline ends. In germline, CDR1 is SGHDT, CDR2 YYEEEE. The CDR3 sequence is 13 residues long.

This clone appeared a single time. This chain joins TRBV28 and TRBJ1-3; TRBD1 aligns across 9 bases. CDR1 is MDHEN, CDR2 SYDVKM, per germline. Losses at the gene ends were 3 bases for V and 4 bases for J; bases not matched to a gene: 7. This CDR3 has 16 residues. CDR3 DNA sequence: TGTGCCAGCAGTTTGTATGGACAGGGGAAAGGAAACACCATATATTTT. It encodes CASSLYGQGKGNTIYF.

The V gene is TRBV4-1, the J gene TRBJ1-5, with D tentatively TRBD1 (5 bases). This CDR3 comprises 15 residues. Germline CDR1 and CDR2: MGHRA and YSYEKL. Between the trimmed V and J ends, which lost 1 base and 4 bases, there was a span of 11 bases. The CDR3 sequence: CASSQGPGRNQPQHF. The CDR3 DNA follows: TGCGCCAGCAGCCAAGGTCCAGGGCGGAATCAGCCCCAGCATTTT.

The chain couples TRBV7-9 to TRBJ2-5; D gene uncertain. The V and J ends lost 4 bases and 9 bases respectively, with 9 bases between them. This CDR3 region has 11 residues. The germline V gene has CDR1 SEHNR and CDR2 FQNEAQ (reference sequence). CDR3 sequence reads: CASSSPVAQYF. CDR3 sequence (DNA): TGTGCCAGCAGCTCCCCCGTGGCCCAGTACTTC. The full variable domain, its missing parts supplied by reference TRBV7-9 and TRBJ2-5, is DTGVSQNPRHKITKRGQNVTFRCDPISEHNRLYWYRQTLGQGPEFLTYFQNEAQLEKSRLLSDRFSAERPKGSFSTLEIQRTEQGDSAMYLCASSSPVAQYFGPGTRLLVL.